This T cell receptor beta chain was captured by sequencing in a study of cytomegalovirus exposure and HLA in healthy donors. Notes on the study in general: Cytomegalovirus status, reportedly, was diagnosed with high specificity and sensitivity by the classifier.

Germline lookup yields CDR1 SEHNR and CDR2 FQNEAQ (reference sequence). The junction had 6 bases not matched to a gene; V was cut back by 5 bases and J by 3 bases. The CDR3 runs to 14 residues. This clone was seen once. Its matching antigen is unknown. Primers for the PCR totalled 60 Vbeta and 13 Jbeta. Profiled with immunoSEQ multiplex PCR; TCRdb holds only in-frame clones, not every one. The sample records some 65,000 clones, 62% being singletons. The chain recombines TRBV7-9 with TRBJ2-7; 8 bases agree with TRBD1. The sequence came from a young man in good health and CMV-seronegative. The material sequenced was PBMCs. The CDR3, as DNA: TGTGCCAGCAGCCCAAGAGGACAGGGCTACGAGCAGTACTTC. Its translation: CASSPRGQGYEQYF. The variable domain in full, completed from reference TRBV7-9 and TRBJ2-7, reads DTGVSQNPRHKITKRGQNVTFRCDPISEHNRLYWYRQTLGQGPEFLTYFQNEAQLEKSRLLSDRFSAERPKGSFSTLEIQRTEQGDSAMYLCASSPRGQGYEQYFGPGTRLTVT.